The present entry profiles one T cell receptor beta chain with its context. Its target is unknown. The data originate from a study of cytomegalovirus exposure and HLA in healthy donors. Turning to the study itself: Of the donors genotyped, several hundred in all, 81% fell in the Caucasian-associated ancestry cluster. The study, taken as a whole, reports: On later analysis, the bulk of CMV-associated TCR beta chains appeared to be HLA-restricted.

The germline gives CDR1 LNHDA, CDR2 SQIVND (reference sequence). The ends were cut back, 6 bases at V and 1 base at J, with 15 bases in the middle. This CDR3 has 15 amino acids. PCR was performed using 60 Vbeta and 13 Jbeta primers. Profiled with immunoSEQ multiplex PCR; TCRdb holds only in-frame clones, not every one. The table lists 170,000 or so clones, 78% of them singletons. This receptor was identified in a woman aged 50 to 65 in good health and CMV-seropositive. The sequencing input was PBMCs. J is TRBJ1-1 and V is TRBV19; D might be TRBD1 (5 bases). CDR3 region: CASRGGSTANTEAFF. The DNA for the CDR3 is TGTGCCAGTAGGGGGGGGAGCACCGCGAACACTGAAGCTTTCTTT. The full variable domain, rest sourced from reference TRBV19 and TRBJ1-1, is DGGITQSPKYLFRKEGQNVTLSCEQNLNHDAMYWYRQDPGQGLRLIYYSQIVNDFQKGDIAEGYSVSREKKESFPLTVTSAQKNPTAFYLCASRGGSTANTEAFFGQGTRLTVV.